This TCR beta chain comes out of a study of control samples from healthy donors and cancer patients. The CDR3 covers 14 residues. V lost 3 bases, J lost 4 bases, and 5 bases stayed unmatched. The germline CDR1 and CDR2 sequences are SGHRS and YFSETQ. Libraries were prepared by immunoSEQ multiplex PCR; TCRdb keeps only in-frame clonotypes and omits some of them. The sample lists some 110,000 clones; 88% were seen once. The chain has TRBV5-1 and TRBJ2-7, with TRBD1 identical over 9 bases. Input material: blood. This TCR derives from a woman aged 70 to 79 in good health. CDR3: CASSSPGQGYEQYF. The CDR3 bases are TGCGCCAGCAGCTCTCCGGGACAGGGATACGAGCAGTACTTC.